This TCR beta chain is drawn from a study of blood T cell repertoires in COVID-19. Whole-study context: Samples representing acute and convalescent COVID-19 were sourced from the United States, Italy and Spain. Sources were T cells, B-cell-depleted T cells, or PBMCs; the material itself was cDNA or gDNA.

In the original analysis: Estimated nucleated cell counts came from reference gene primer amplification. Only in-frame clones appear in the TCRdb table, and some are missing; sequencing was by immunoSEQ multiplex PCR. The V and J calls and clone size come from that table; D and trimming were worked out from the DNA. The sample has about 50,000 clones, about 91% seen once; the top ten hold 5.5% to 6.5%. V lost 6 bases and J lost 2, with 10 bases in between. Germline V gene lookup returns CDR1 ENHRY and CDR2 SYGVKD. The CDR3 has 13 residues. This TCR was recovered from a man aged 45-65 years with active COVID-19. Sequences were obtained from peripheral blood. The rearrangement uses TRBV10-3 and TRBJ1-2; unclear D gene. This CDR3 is CAISQKPNYGYTF. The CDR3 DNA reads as TGTGCCATCAGCCAGAAACCAAACTATGGCTACACCTTC.